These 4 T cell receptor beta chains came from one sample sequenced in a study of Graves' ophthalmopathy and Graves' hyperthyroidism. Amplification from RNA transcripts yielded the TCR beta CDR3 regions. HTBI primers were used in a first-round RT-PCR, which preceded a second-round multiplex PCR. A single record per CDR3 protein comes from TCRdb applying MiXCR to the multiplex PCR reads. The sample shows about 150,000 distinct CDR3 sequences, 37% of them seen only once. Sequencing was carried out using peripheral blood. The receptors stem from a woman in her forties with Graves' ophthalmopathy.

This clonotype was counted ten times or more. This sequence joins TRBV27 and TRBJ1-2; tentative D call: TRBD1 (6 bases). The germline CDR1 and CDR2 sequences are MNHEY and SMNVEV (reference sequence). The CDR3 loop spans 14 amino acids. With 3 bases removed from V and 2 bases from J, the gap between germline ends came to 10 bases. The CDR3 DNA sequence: TGTGCCAGCAGTTTGACCAGGGGAAACTATGGCTACACCTTC. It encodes CASSLTRGNYGYTF.

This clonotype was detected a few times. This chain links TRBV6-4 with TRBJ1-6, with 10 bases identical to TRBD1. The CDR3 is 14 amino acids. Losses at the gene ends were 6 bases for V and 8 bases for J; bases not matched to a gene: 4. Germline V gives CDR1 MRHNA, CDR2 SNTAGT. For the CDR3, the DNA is TGTGCCAGCAGGGACAGGGGGATTCATTCACCCCTCCACTTT. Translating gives CASRDRGIHSPLHF.

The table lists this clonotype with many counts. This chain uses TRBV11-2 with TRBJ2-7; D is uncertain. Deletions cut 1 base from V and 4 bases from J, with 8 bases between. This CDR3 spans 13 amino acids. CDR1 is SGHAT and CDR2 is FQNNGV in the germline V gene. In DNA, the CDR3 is TGTGCCAGCAGCTTAGTTCCGGATTACGAGCAGTACTTC. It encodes CASSLVPDYEQYF. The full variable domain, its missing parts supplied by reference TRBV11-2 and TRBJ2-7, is EAGVAQSPRYKIIEKRQSVAFWCNPISGHATLYWYQQILGQGPKLLIQFQNNGVVDDSQLPKDRFSAERLKGVDSTLKIQPAKLEDSAVYLCASSLVPDYEQYFGPGTRLTVT.

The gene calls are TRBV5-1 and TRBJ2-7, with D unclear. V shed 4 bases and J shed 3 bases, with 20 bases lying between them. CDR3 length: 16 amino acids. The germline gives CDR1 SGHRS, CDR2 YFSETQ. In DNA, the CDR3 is TGCGCCAGCAGCGGAGACACGGGCGGCCTCCTCTACGAGCAGTACTTC. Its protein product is CASSGDTGGLLYEQYF. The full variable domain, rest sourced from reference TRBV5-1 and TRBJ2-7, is KAGVTQTPRYLIKTRGQQVTLSCSPISGHRSVSWYQQTPGQGLQFLFEYFSETQRNKGNFPGRFSGRQFSNSRSEMNVSTLELGDSALYLCASSGDTGGLLYEQYFGPGTRLTVT.